This entry concerns a single T cell receptor (beta chain). Some clones are missing from TCRdb's copy, which holds only in-frame ones; the method was immunoSEQ multiplex PCR. The data show around 260,000 clones, 65% to 90% seen once. The source of the sample is a study of blood T cell repertoires in COVID-19. At the level of the study: PBMCs, B-cell-depleted T cells, or T cells provided the cDNA or gDNA that made up the material.

This receptor was obtained from a man under 40 with active or convalescent COVID-19. The sequenced sample consisted of peripheral blood.

Here the CDR3 reads CASSADRGKTEAFF. Written as DNA, the CDR3 is TGTGCCAGCAGCGCGGACAGGGGAAAAACTGAAGCTTTCTTT. V usage is TRBV5-6 and J usage is TRBJ1-1; 9 nucleotides line up with TRBD1. The CDR3 runs to 14 residues. Germline V gene data show CDR1 as SGHDT and CDR2 as YYEEEE. Trimming at V came to 4 bases and at J to 5 bases, leaving 6 bases not matched to a gene.